The 5 T cell receptor beta chains in this list originate from one sample, sequenced in a study of T cell repertoires in cytomegalovirus infection. One entry per CDR3 protein results from TCRdb running MiXCR on the reads. This repertoire shows roughly 150,000 distinct CDR3 sequences, over 15% found once; its top ten account for approximately 19%. The sample taken for sequencing was CD8+ T cells from PBMCs. These receptors were taken from a human donor in good health (CMV status not recorded). Some clones in this sample may be carry-over from other donors' samples.

In its sample, this clonotype was seen many times. This chain connects TRBV7-9 to TRBJ2-7; D gene unclear. The CDR3 has 13 amino acids. Germline V gene data show CDR1 as SEHNR and CDR2 as FQNEAQ (reference sequence). Between the trimmed V and J ends, which lost 4 bases and 5 bases, there was a span of 12 bases. The CDR3 bases are TGTGCCAGCAGCTCCATCAGTTCCGACGAGCAGTACTTC. Amino acids: CASSSISSDEQYF.

This clonotype was counted between two and nine times. V usage is TRBV29-1 and J usage is TRBJ2-7; perhaps TRBD2 as D (5 bases). Between the trimmed V and J ends, which lost 2 bases and 2 bases, there was a span of 13 bases. Germline V gene sequence: CDR1 SQVTM, CDR2 ANQGSEA. The CDR3 runs 14 residues. CDR3 protein: CSVEWASGTYEQYF. CDR3 bases: TGCAGCGTTGAATGGGCTTCGGGAACCTACGAGCAGTACTTC.

The chain is built from TRBV28 and TRBJ2-1; D unresolved. This CDR3 has 15 amino acids. Germline assignment: CDR1 MDHEN and CDR2 SYDVKM. V lost 5 bases to trimming and J lost 7 bases, with 18 bases between them. CDR3 in amino acids: CASSPEAIETNEQFF. The CDR3 DNA is TGTGCCAGCAGTCCCGAGGCAATAGAGACTAATGAGCAGTTCTTC.

This rearrangement joins TRBV6-5 to TRBJ1-2, with 8 nucleotides matching TRBD1. This CDR3 has 15 residues. J was trimmed by 6 bases and V by 2 bases; bases with no gene match: 8. CDR1 is MNHEY, CDR2 SVGAGI, per germline. CDR3 coding DNA: TGTGCCAGCAGTTACCGGGACAGGAATTTGGATGGCTACACCTTC. This codes for CASSYRDRNLDGYTF.

The chain couples TRBV29-1 to TRBJ2-6; the D gene is possibly TRBD2 (6 bases). V gave up 7 bases and J gave up 3 bases, with 10 bases separating them. CDR1 is SQVTM and CDR2 is ANQGSEA in the germline V gene. This CDR3 has 13 residues. This chain's CDR3 is CSARLDGANVLTF. In DNA, the CDR3 is TGCAGCGCCCGACTAGATGGGGCCAACGTCCTGACTTTC.